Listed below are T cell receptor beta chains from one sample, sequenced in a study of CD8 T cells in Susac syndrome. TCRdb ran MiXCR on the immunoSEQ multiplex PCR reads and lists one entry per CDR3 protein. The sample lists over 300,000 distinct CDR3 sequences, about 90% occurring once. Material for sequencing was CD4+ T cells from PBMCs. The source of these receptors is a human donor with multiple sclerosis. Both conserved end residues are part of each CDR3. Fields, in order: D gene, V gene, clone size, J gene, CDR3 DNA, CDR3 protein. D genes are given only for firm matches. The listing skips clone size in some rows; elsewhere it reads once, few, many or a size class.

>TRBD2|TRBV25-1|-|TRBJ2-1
TGTGCCAGCAGTAAAGCGGGAGGGCCTTATGAGCAGTTCTTC
CASSKAGGPYEQFF
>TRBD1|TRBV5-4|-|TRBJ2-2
TGTGCCAGCAGAGGGGGGACAGGGGTGGGGACCGGGGAGCTGTTTTTT
CASRGGTGVGTGELFF
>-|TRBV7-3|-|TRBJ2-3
TGTGCCAGCAGCTTAAGTCTAGCGACAGATACGCAGTATTTT
CASSLSLATDTQYF
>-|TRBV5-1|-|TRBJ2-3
TGCGCCAGCAGCTTGGCCTCTAACCGACCTACGCAGTATTTT
CASSLASNRPTQYF
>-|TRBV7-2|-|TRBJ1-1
TGTGCCAGCAGCTCCCTGCTGGGTGGCAGGGAACGGGACACTGAAGCTTTCTTT
CASSSLLGGRERDTEAFF
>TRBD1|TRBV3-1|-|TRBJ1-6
TGTGCCAGCAGCCCGGGACAGTGGAATTCACCCCTCCACTTT
CASSPGQWNSPLHF
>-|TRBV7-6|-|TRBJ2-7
TGTGCCAGCGGACGGGTCTACGAGCAGTACTTC
CASGRVYEQYF
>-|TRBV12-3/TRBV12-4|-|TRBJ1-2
TGTGCCAGCAGGCTCTCTAGGAGGGGGTCGGATGGCTACACCTTC
CASRLSRRGSDGYTF
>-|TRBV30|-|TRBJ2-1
TGTGCCTGGAGTGCTACAGGGTATGAGCAGTTCTTC
CAWSATGYEQFF
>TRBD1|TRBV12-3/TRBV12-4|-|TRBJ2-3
TGTGCCAGCAGTCTCTACTCGACAGGGGGCATAGCAGATACGCAGTATTTT
CASSLYSTGGIADTQYF
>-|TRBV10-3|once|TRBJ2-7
TGTGCCATCAGGGGAGTAGGCTACGAGCAGTACTTC
CAIRGVGYEQYF
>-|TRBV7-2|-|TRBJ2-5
TGTGCCAGCAGCTTAGATGGGGCTAGCGCCACCCAAGAGACCCAGTACTTC
CASSLDGASATQETQYF
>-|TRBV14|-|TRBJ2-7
TGTGCCGGGATCGGCAGAGCCTCCTACGAGCAGTACTTC
CAGIGRASYEQYF
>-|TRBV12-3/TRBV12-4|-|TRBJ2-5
TGTGCCAGCAGTTTCGCTAGTGTCACAGAGACCCAGTACTTC
CASSFASVTETQYF
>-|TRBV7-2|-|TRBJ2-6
TGTGCCAGCAGCTTAGCGGGTTGGGGGGCCAACGTCCTGACTTTC
CASSLAGWGANVLTF
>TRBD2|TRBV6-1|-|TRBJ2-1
TGTGCCAGCAGTGAAGGGCCGGGACTAGCGGGGGGTGAGCAGTTCTTC
CASSEGPGLAGGEQFF
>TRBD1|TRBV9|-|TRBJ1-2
TGTGCCAGCAGCGGTCCGCAGCAGGGGGACTATGGCTACACCTTC
CASSGPQQGDYGYTF
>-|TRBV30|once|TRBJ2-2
TGTGCCTGGAGTGCCGGCCCTTTAAACACCGGGGAGCTGTTTTTT
CAWSAGPLNTGELFF
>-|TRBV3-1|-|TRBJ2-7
TGTGCCAGCAGCCAAATGGGGTACGAGCAGTACTTC
CASSQMGYEQYF
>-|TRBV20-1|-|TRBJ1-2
TGCAGTGCGGATCGGGGAGACAGAGGGTATGGCTACACCTTC
CSADRGDRGYGYTF
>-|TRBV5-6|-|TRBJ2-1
TGTGCCAGCAGGGGCGGGGCTCTTTACAATGAGCAGTTCTTC
CASRGGALYNEQFF
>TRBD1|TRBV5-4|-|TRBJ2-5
TGTGCCAGCAGCCCCACGTGGGACAGGGTACAAGAGACCCAGTACTTC
CASSPTWDRVQETQYF